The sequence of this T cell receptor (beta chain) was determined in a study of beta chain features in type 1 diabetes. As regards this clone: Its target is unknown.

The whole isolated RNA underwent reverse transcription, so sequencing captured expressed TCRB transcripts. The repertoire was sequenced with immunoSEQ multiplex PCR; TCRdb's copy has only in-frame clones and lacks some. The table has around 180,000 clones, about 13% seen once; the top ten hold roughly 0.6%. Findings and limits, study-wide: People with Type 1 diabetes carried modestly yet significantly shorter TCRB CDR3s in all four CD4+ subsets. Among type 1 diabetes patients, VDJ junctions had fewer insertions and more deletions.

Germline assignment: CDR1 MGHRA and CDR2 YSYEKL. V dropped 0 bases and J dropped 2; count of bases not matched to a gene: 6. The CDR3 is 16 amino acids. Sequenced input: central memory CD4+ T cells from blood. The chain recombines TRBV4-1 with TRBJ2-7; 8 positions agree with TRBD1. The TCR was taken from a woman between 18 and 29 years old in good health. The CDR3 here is CASSQDRDRRTYEQYF. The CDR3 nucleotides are TGCGCCAGCAGCCAAGATCGGGACAGGCGTACCTACGAGCAGTACTTC.